What follows are 10 T cell receptor beta chains derived from one specimen sequenced in a study of T cells in Graves' hyperthyroidism and ophthalmopathy (dated by TCRdb to the late 2010s). Libraries were built with multiplex PCR. The sequencer listed for this sample is Illumina HiSeq 2000. The TCR beta CDR3 regions were amplified from RNA transcripts. The TCR CDR3 was subjected to a first round of RT-PCR using the HTBI primer set and the Qiagen OneStep RT-PCR kit. The raw public reads went through TCRdb reprocessing: fastp at Q25, MiXCR clone calling, in-frame beta chains kept. All rows with the same CDR3 protein become a single entry with the most common DNA and genes. This sample comprises around 690,000 distinct CDR3 sequences, 17% of them detected only once. The ten largest clonotypes hold around a sixth of the sample. The material sequenced was blood. These receptors all stem from a man aged 45-65 years with Graves' hyperthyroidism.

The rearrangement links TRBV6-1 to TRBJ1-4; TRBD1 agrees at 7 bases. V was pared by 6 bases and J by 6 bases, with 7 bases of the junction left unmatched. Germline V gene sequence: CDR1 MNHNS, CDR2 SASEGT. CDR3 length equals 14 residues. Here the CDR3 reads CASRDRVRDEKLFF. For the CDR3, the DNA is TGTGCCAGCAGAGACAGGGTTAGGGATGAAAAACTGTTTTTT.

This CDR3 reads CAWSGGVSNQPQHF. The CDR3 coding sequence is TGTGCCTGGAGTGGGGGAGTTAGCAATCAGCCCCAGCATTTT. The chain carries TRBV30 and TRBJ1-5; D ambiguous. Germline CDR1 and CDR2: GTSNPN and SVGIG (reference sequence). The length of the CDR3 is 14 residues. Trimming stripped 1 base from V and 0 bases from J, with 7 bases between.

The sample holds many counts of this clonotype. The CDR3 protein is CASSPATSGRGDTQYF. In DNA, the CDR3 is TGTGCCAGCAGCCCGGCTACTAGCGGGAGGGGGGATACGCAGTATTTT. The chain couples TRBV11-2 to TRBJ2-3; 13 bases are shared with TRBD2. J was trimmed by 6 bases and V by 5 bases; bases with no gene match: 8. The CDR3 runs 16 residues. Germline V lookup: CDR1 SGHAT, CDR2 FQNNGV.

The rearrangement joins TRBV7-9 to TRBJ2-7; D remains unclear. Germline values: CDR1 SEHNR, CDR2 FQNEAQ (reference sequence). The CDR3 totals 12 residues. The germline V and J ends were trimmed by 7 bases and 4 bases, with 11 bases remaining between them. The chain's CDR3 is CASTRWGYEQYF. The CDR3 DNA sequence: TGTGCCAGCACCCGATGGGGTTACGAGCAGTACTTC. Full variable domain (missing parts from reference TRBV7-9 and TRBJ2-7): DTGVSQNPRHKITKRGQNVTFRCDPISEHNRLYWYRQTLGQGPEFLTYFQNEAQLEKSRLLSDRFSAERPKGSFSTLEIQRTEQGDSAMYLCASTRWGYEQYFGPGTRLTVT.

The rearrangement links TRBV10-3 to TRBJ1-1, with D unclear. Germline V CDR1 and CDR2: ENHRY, SYGVKD. Trimming took 3 bases from V and 3 from J, leaving 11 bases between them. CDR3 length: 14 amino acids. Written as DNA, the CDR3 is TGTGCCATCAGTGAAAGGGTCGGGGACACTGAAGCTTTCTTT. It yields the protein CAISERVGDTEAFF.

This clonotype was seen many times. The chain uses TRBV3-1 and TRBJ1-1; D uncertain. V was pared by 0 bases and J by 6 bases, with 8 bases between. The CDR3 runs to 13 residues. Germline CDR1 reads LGHDT; CDR2 reads YNNKEL (reference sequence). The CDR3: CASSQDLGSEAFF. CDR3 sequence (DNA): TGTGCCAGCAGCCAAGATCTGGGTTCTGAAGCTTTCTTT. Together with reference TRBV3-1 and TRBJ1-1, the CDR3 gives the full variable domain: DTAVSQTPKYLVTQMGNDKSIKCEQNLGHDTMYWYKQDSKKFLKIMFSYNNKELIINETVPNRFSPKSPDKAHLNLHINSLELGDSAVYFCASSQDLGSEAFFGQGTRLTVV.

In its sample, this clonotype was seen a few times. V is TRBV28 and J is TRBJ1-5; D is unclear. V was clipped by 2 bases and J by 2 bases, with 13 bases between them. The length of the CDR3 is 16 residues. Per germline, CDR1 MDHEN and CDR2 SYDVKM. This CDR3 reads CASSLGPFSGNQPQHF. Here the CDR3 DNA reads TGTGCCAGCAGTTTAGGGCCCTTCTCTGGCAATCAGCCCCAGCATTTT.

This clonotype was found many times. The chain couples TRBV27 to TRBJ2-3; D not certain. Deletions cut 5 bases from V and 6 bases from J, with 12 bases between. Germline V gene sequence: CDR1 MNHEY, CDR2 SMNVEV (reference sequence). CDR3 length: 13 amino acids. CDR3 region: CASSQKHLDTQYF. The CDR3, as DNA: TGTGCCAGCAGTCAAAAACACCTGGATACGCAGTATTTT.

The table lists this clonotype with many counts. The V gene is TRBV27, the J gene TRBJ2-7, with 9 bases matching TRBD1. V lost 6 bases to trimming and J lost 1 base; unmatched junction nucleotides: 4. CDR3 length: 14 amino acids. Germline V gives CDR1 MNHEY, CDR2 SMNVEV (reference sequence). The CDR3 DNA sequence: TGTGCCAGCAGCCGACAGGGGGGTTCCTACGAGCAGTACTTC. The encoded protein is CASSRQGGSYEQYF.

This clonotype was found once. As the CDR3 is not closed by the conserved phenylalanine or tryptophan, this likely results from a read error. This chain joins TRBV6-5 and TRBJ2-3; D is unclear. Trimming took off 5 bases at V and 6 bases at J, with 15 bases between the two ends. The CDR3 runs to 14 residues. Germline V gene data show CDR1 as MNHEY and CDR2 as SVGAGI. DNA for the CDR3: TGTGCCAGCAGTAACCGAGACCCTCAGGATACGCAGTATGTT. Protein product: CASSNRDPQDTQYV.